These T cell receptor beta chains were read from a single sample in a study of post-analysis software for immune sequencing data. One entry per CDR3 protein, called by TCRdb with MiXCR from the PCR reads. The sample yields roughly 800,000 distinct CDR3 sequences, about 27% seen once. Sequencing was done on a sample of blood. The source of these receptors is a girl aged 5 to 17 with multiple sclerosis. CDR3s include the opening cysteine and the closing phenylalanine or tryptophan. A D gene is named only where the DNA matches it firmly. Where a row states a size, it is once, few, many or the class of an expanded clone; other rows omit it.

J gene,clone size,V gene,D gene,CDR3 DNA,CDR3 protein
TRBJ2-2,few,TRBV4-2,TRBD2,TGTGCCAGCAGCCAGGGACTAGCGTACACCGGGGAGCTGTTTTTT,CASSQGLAYTGELFF
TRBJ1-1,-,TRBV20-1,-,TGCAGTGCTAGAGGGGGCGAGCAGTGGGCTTTCTTT,CSARGGEQWAFF
TRBJ2-1,few,TRBV12-3/TRBV12-4,-,TGTGCCAGCAAAACCCTCCAGGGGAGGTCCTACAATGAGCAGTTCTTC,CASKTLQGRSYNEQFF
TRBJ2-1,few,TRBV9,-,TGTGCCAGCAGCGCACTAGCTTCCCGTAACAATGAGCAGTTCTTC,CASSALASRNNEQFF
TRBJ2-1,-,TRBV7-2,TRBD2,TGTGCCAGCAGCAACGGACTAGCGGGAAGCAATGAGCAGTTCTTC,CASSNGLAGSNEQFF
TRBJ2-1,few,TRBV9,TRBD2,TGTGCCAGCAGCGGCCAGAGAGCGGGAGGGCCTGCATGGGTCAATGAGCAGTTCTTC,CASSGQRAGGPAWVNEQFF
TRBJ1-5,-,TRBV15,-,TGTGCCACCAGCAGAGATTACAGCAATCAGCCCCAGCATTTT,CATSRDYSNQPQHF
TRBJ1-2,-,TRBV2,-,TGTGCCAGCAGAGCCTCTCGGGGTGAAGATGGCTACACCTTC,CASRASRGEDGYTF
TRBJ1-2,-,TRBV5-1,TRBD1,TGCGCCAGCAGCTTGGTACCTTTGGGACAGCGCTATGGCTACACCTTC,CASSLVPLGQRYGYTF
TRBJ1-2,-,TRBV29-1,-,TGCAGCGCCAGACCATCGACAGACCCGAACTATGGCTACACCTTC,CSARPSTDPNYGYTF
TRBJ2-5,-,TRBV24-1,TRBD1,TGTGCCACCAGTGATCCTCTGACAGGGTTGGAGACCCAGTACTTC,CATSDPLTGLETQYF
TRBJ1-1,-,TRBV5-6,TRBD1,TGTGCCAGCAGCGGAATGACAGGGGTCACTGAAGCTTTCTTT,CASSGMTGVTEAFF
TRBJ2-1,few,TRBV20-1,-,TGCAGTGCTAGTTGGAGGGCGAGGAATGAGCAGTTCTTC,CSASWRARNEQFF